This is a list of T cell receptor beta chains from one sample in a study of T cell responses to AZD1222 COVID-19 vaccine. Clones were sequenced by immunoSEQ multiplex PCR, and TCRdb holds only the in-frame ones, with some missing. The sample yields roughly 150,000 clones, more than 90% seen once. Sequenced here: peripheral blood, sampled on day 0 of AZD1222 vaccination. These receptors all come from an adult in good health. Both conserved end residues are part of each CDR3. The order of the fields is clone size, J gene, D gene, V gene, CDR3 DNA, CDR3 protein. The D gene is left open where the match is weak. The size field is filled for only some rows; it gives once, few, many or a size class.

abundance: -
j_gene: TRBJ2-7
d_gene: -
v_gene: TRBV9
CDR3nt: TGTGCCAGCAGCGTAGGCCCGTCGCTCTTGGGGGCCGAGCAGTACTTC
CDR3aa: CASSVGPSLLGAEQYF

abundance: -
j_gene: TRBJ2-7
d_gene: -
v_gene: TRBV5-6
CDR3nt: TGTGCCAGCAGCTTGTACGGTCTCTACGAGCAGTACTTC
CDR3aa: CASSLYGLYEQYF

abundance: -
j_gene: TRBJ1-1
d_gene: TRBD1
v_gene: TRBV19
CDR3nt: TGTGCCAGTACTCAGGGGGTACGAACTGAAGCTTTCTTT
CDR3aa: CASTQGVRTEAFF

abundance: few
j_gene: TRBJ1-5
d_gene: -
v_gene: TRBV12-3/TRBV12-4
CDR3nt: TGTGCCAGCAGTTTAAGAGTCAATCAGCCCCAGCATTTT
CDR3aa: CASSLRVNQPQHF

abundance: -
j_gene: TRBJ2-7
d_gene: TRBD2
v_gene: TRBV3-1/TRBV3-2
CDR3nt: TGTGCCAGCAGCCAAAGACTAGCTGAATACTACGAGCAGTACTTC
CDR3aa: CASSQRLAEYYEQYF

abundance: few
j_gene: TRBJ2-7
d_gene: TRBD1
v_gene: TRBV7-9
CDR3nt: TGTGCCAGCAGCACAAACCAGGGGGCAACCTACGAGCAGTACTTC
CDR3aa: CASSTNQGATYEQYF

abundance: -
j_gene: TRBJ2-1
d_gene: -
v_gene: TRBV7-3
CDR3nt: TGTGCCAGCAGCCCCAGCGGAGGCGCCTACAATGAGCAGTTCTTC
CDR3aa: CASSPSGGAYNEQFF

abundance: -
j_gene: TRBJ2-5
d_gene: -
v_gene: TRBV7-2
CDR3nt: TGTGCCAGCAGCTTAGCAGGGTGGGGGGAGACCCAGTACTTC
CDR3aa: CASSLAGWGETQYF

abundance: -
j_gene: TRBJ1-1
d_gene: -
v_gene: TRBV5-1
CDR3nt: TGCGCCAGCAGCTTGGGGCCGCTTATGAACACTGAAGCTTTCTTT
CDR3aa: CASSLGPLMNTEAFF

abundance: -
j_gene: TRBJ2-3
d_gene: -
v_gene: TRBV10-3
CDR3nt: TGTGCCATTGCCGGGACCACGACAGATACGCAGTATTTT
CDR3aa: CAIAGTTTDTQYF

abundance: -
j_gene: TRBJ1-6
d_gene: TRBD1
v_gene: TRBV28
CDR3nt: TGTGCCAGCAGGAGCGAAGGACAGGGGTATAATTCACCCCTCCACTTT
CDR3aa: CASRSEGQGYNSPLHF

abundance: -
j_gene: TRBJ2-3
d_gene: -
v_gene: TRBV7-6
CDR3nt: TGTGCCAGCAGCTTACAGCAGTCCACAGATACGCAGTATTTT
CDR3aa: CASSLQQSTDTQYF

abundance: -
j_gene: TRBJ2-1
d_gene: -
v_gene: TRBV3-1/TRBV3-2
CDR3nt: TGTGCCAGCAATTCCCTGAACAATGAGCAGTTCTTC
CDR3aa: CASNSLNNEQFF

abundance: -
j_gene: TRBJ1-5
d_gene: TRBD1
v_gene: TRBV19
CDR3nt: TGTGCCAGTAGTACAGGGGGAGGATGGCAGCCCCAGCATTTT
CDR3aa: CASSTGGGWQPQHF

abundance: -
j_gene: TRBJ1-2
d_gene: TRBD1
v_gene: TRBV7-8
CDR3nt: TGTGCCAGCAGCCCCGGGACAGGGGCGGGGAATGGCTACACCTTC
CDR3aa: CASSPGTGAGNGYTF

abundance: -
j_gene: TRBJ2-1
d_gene: -
v_gene: TRBV5-4
CDR3nt: TGTGCCAGCAGCGGACGGATGACAGACAATGAGCAGTTCTTC
CDR3aa: CASSGRMTDNEQFF

abundance: -
j_gene: TRBJ2-5
d_gene: TRBD2
v_gene: TRBV3-1/TRBV3-2
CDR3nt: TGTGCCAGCAAGGCGGGAGCGCAAGAGACCCAGTACTTC
CDR3aa: CASKAGAQETQYF